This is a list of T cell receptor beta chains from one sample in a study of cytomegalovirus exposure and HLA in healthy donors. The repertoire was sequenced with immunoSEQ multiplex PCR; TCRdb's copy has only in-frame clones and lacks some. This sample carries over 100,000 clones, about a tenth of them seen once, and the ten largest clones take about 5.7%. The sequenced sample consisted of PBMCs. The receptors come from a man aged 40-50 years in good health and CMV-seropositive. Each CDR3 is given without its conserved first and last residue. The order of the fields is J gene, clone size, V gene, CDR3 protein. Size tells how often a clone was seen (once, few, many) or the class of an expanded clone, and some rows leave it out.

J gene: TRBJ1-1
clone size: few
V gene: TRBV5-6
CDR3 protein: ASSLMLGLGERYEAF

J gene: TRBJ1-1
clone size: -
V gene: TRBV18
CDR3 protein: ASSLRDTEAF

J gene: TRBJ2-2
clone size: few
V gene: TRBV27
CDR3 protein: ASSFTTIGELF

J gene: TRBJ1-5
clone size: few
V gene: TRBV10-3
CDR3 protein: AISQGAYQPQH

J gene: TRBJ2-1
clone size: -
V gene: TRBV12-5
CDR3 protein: ASGSLASGDYNEQF

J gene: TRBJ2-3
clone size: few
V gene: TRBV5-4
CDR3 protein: ASSSTGFEDTQY

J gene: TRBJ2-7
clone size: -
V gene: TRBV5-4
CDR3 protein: ASSLAGRPYEQY

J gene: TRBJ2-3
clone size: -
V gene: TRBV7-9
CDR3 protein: ASSALTGGTDTQY

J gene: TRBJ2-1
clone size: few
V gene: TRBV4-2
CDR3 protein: ASSQEGGPSGNKQF

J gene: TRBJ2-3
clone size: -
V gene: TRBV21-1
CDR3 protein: ASSKETGSTDTQY

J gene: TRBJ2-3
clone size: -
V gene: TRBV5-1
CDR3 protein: ASSPTSGISSTDTQY

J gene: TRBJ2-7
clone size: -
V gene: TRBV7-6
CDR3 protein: ASSLGETGYEQY

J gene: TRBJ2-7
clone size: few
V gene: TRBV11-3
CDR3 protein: ASSPSRQGRAYEQY

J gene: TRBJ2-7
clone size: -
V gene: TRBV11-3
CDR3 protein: ASSFAVECREQY

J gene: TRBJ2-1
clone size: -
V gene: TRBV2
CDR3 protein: ASSGRTRDLNEQF

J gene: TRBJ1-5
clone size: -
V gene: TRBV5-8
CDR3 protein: ASSLGQGLSQPQH

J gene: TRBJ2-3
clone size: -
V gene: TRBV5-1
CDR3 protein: ASSLEGLATDTQY

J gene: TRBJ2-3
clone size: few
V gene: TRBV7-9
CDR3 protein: ASSMGGTGVGDTQY

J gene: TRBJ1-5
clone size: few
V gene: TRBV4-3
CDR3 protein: ASSQRQGNQPQH

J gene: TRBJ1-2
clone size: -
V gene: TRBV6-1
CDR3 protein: ASSEAGDRPC

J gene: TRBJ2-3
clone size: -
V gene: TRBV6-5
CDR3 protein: ASSSAGGGPDTQY

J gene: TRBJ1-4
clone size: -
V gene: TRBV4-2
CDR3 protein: ASSDETYTGDGEKLF

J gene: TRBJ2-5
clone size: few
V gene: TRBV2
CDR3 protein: ASSRQETQY

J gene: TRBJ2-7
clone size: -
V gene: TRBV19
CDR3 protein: ASSEDRGYEQY

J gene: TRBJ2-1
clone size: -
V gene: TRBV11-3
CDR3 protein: ASSLDGSGYEQF

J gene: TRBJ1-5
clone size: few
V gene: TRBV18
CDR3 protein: ASSLLREENQPQH

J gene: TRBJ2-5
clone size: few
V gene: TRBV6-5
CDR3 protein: ASSYSARETQY

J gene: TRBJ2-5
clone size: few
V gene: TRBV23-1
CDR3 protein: ASSRGTGRQETQY